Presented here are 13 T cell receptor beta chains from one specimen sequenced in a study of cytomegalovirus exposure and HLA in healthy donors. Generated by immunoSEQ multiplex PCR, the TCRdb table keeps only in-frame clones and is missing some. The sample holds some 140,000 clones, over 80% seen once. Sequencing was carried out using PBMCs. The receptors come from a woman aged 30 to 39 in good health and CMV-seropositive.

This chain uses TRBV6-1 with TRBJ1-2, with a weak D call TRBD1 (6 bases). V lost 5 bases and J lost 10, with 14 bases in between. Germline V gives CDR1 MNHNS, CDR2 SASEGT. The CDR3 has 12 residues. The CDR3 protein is CASSSTAGAYTF. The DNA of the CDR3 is TGTGCCAGCAGTTCAACCGCGGGGGCCTACACCTTC.

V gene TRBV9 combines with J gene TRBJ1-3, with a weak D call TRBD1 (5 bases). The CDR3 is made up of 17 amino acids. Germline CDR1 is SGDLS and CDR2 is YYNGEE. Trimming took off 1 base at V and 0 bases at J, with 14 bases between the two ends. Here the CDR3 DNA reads TGTGCCAGCAGCGTATTCTCCAGCGGGGGCTCTGGAAACACCATATATTTT. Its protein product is CASSVFSSGGSGNTIYF.

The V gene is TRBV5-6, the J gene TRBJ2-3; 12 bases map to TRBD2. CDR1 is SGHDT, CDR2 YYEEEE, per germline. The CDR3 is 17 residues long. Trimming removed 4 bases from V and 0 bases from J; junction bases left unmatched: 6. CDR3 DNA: TGTGCCAGCAGCCTAAGGACTAGCGGGATAAGCACAGATACGCAGTATTTT. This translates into CASSLRTSGISTDTQYF. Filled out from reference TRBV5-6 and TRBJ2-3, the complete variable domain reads DAGVTQSPTHLIKTRGQQVTLRCSPKSGHDTVSWYQQALGQGPQFIFQYYEEEERQRGNFPDRFSGHQFPNYSSELNVNALLLGDSALYLCASSLRTSGISTDTQYFGPGTRLTVL.

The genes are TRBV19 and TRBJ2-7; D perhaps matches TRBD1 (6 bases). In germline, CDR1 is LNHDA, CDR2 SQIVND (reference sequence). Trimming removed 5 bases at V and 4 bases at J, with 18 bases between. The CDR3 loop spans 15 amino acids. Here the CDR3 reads CASSSAWGLPYEQYF. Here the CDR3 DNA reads TGTGCCAGTAGTTCGGCCTGGGGGCTGCCTTACGAGCAGTACTTC.

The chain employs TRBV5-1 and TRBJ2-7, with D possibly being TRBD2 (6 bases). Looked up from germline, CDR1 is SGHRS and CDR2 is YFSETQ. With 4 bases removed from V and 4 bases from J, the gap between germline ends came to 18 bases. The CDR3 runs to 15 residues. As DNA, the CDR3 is TGCGCCAGCAGCCGTCCATCGGGAGTTCAGTACGAGCAGTACTTC. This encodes CASSRPSGVQYEQYF. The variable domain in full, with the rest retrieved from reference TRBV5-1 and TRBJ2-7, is KAGVTQTPRYLIKTRGQQVTLSCSPISGHRSVSWYQQTPGQGLQFLFEYFSETQRNKGNFPGRFSGRQFSNSRSEMNVSTLELGDSALYLCASSRPSGVQYEQYFGPGTRLTVT.

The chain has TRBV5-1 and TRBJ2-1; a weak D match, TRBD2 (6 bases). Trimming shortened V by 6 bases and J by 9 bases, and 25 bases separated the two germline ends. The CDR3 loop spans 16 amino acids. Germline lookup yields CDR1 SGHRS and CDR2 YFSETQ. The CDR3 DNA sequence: TGCGCCAGCAATGGTCGGGTGGGGGGTGATATGAGTGAGCAGTTCTTC. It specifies CASNGRVGGDMSEQFF. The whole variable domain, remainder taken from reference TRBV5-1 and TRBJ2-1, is KAGVTQTPRYLIKTRGQQVTLSCSPISGHRSVSWYQQTPGQGLQFLFEYFSETQRNKGNFPGRFSGRQFSNSRSEMNVSTLELGDSALYLCASNGRVGGDMSEQFFGPGTRLTVL.

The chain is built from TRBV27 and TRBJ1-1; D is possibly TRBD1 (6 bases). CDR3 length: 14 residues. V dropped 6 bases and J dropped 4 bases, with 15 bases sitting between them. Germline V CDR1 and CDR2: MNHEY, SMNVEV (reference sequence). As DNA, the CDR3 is TGTGCCAGCAGCCCCGCAGGGGCCGGCACTGAAGCTTTCTTT. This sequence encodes CASSPAGAGTEAFF.

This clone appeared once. The CDR3, as DNA: TGCGCCAGCAGCCTACTAGCGGGAGGTGGTGATGAGCAGTTCTTC. Translated: CASSLLAGGGDEQFF. This rearrangement joins TRBV5-1 to TRBJ2-1, with 12 bases aligning to TRBD2. V shed 4 bases and J 8 bases; nucleotides not matched to a gene: 7. CDR1 SGHRS and CDR2 YFSETQ come from the germline V gene. This CDR3 has 15 residues. The full variable domain, its missing parts supplied by reference TRBV5-1 and TRBJ2-1, is KAGVTQTPRYLIKTRGQQVTLSCSPISGHRSVSWYQQTPGQGLQFLFEYFSETQRNKGNFPGRFSGRQFSNSRSEMNVSTLELGDSALYLCASSLLAGGGDEQFFGPGTRLTVL.

CDR3 residues: CASSSLEGARSGANVLTF. Written as DNA, the CDR3 is TGTGCCAGTAGTAGTTTGGAAGGGGCTCGCTCTGGGGCCAACGTCCTGACTTTC. The rearrangement uses TRBV19 and TRBJ2-6, with D perhaps matching TRBD1 (5 bases). The CDR3 sequence is 18 residues long. The V end lost 4 bases, the J end lost 0 bases, and 16 bases lay between the germline ends. CDR1 and CDR2 (germline): LNHDA, SQIVND (reference sequence).

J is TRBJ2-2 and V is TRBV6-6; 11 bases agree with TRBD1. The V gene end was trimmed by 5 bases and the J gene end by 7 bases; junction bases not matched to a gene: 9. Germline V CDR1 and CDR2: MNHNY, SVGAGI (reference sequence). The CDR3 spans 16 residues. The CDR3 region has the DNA TGTGCCAGCAGTCCCCGGACAGGGGGCGCGATCGGGGAGCTGTTTTTT. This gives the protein CASSPRTGGAIGELFF.

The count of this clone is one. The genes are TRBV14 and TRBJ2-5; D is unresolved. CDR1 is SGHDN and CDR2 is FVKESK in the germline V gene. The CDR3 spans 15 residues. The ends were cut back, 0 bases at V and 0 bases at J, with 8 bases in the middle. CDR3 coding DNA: TGTGCCAGCAGCCAAGAGTGGGCAAACCAAGAGACCCAGTACTTC. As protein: CASSQEWANQETQYF.

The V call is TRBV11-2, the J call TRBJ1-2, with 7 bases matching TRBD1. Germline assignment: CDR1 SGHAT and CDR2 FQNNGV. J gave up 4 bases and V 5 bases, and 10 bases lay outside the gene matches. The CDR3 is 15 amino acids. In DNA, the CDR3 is TGTGCCAGCAGCCGCCGGACAGGAACAAGCTATGGCTACACCTTC. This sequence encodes CASSRRTGTSYGYTF.

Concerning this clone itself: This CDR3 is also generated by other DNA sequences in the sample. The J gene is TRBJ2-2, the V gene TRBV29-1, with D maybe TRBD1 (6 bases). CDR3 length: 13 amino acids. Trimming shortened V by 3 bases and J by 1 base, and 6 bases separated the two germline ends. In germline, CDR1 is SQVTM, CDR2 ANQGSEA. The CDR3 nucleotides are TGCAGCGTTGACAGGGGGAACACCGGGGAGCTGTTTTTT. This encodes CSVDRGNTGELFF.